The 2 T cell receptor beta chains presented below share a single source sample, sequenced in a study of T cell repertoires in ileal Crohn's disease. Profiled with immunoSEQ multiplex PCR; TCRdb holds only in-frame clones, not every one. The table lists roughly 4,300 clones, 72% of them singletons, with 7.5% to 9.5% in the top ten. Described time point: proximal margin of the surgical specimen (macroscopically non-inflamed). What was sequenced was ileal tissue. Source of these receptors: an adult with Crohn's disease.

This clone was observed a handful of times. The J gene is TRBJ2-5, the V gene TRBV29-1; a weak D match, TRBD1 (5 bases). CDR1 and CDR2 (germline): SQVTM, ANQGSEA. This CDR3 has 13 amino acids. V shed 2 bases and J shed 1 base, with 8 bases lying between them. DNA for the CDR3: TGCAGCGTTGAAACAGGCCCCCAAGAGACCCAGTACTTC. Translating gives CSVETGPQETQYF.

This rearrangement joins TRBV5-1 to TRBJ2-7; a weak D match, TRBD1 (5 bases). V was clipped by 0 bases and J by 4 bases, with 11 bases between them. CDR1 SGHRS and CDR2 YFSETQ come from the germline V gene. The CDR3 sequence is 14 residues long. CDR3 residues: CASSLAQGGYEQYF. CDR3 sequence (DNA): TGCGCCAGCAGCTTGGCGCAGGGTGGATACGAGCAGTACTTC.